The present T cell receptor beta chain was sequenced within a study of blood T cell repertoires in COVID-19. As for the study in general: The samples span acute and convalescent COVID-19 from the United States, Italy and Spain. PBMCs, B-cell-depleted T cells, or T cells provided the cDNA or gDNA that made up the material.

This clone appeared a few times. Trimming shortened V by 4 bases and J by 5 bases, and 11 bases separated the two germline ends. CDR1 SGHTA and CDR2 FQGTGA come from the germline V gene. This CDR3 spans 13 amino acids. As handled by the study authors: Researchers report that nucleated cell counts were estimated from reference gene primer amplification. The repertoire was sequenced with immunoSEQ multiplex PCR; TCRdb's copy has only in-frame clones and lacks some. The V and J calls and the clone size are those of that table, but D and trimming were determined from the DNA. This sample has about 170,000 clones; under 90% occur once, and the top ten carry around 2%.

J is TRBJ1-1 and V is TRBV7-3; no firm D call. The sequencing sample was made of peripheral blood. This clonotype was obtained from a woman older than 75 with acute or convalescent COVID-19. CDR3 nucleotides: TGTGCCAGCAGCTCCAAGCCGTTTACTGAAGCTTTCTTT. It translates to CASSSKPFTEAFF.